The 10 T cell receptor beta chains presented below share a single source sample, sequenced in a study of PD-1 blockade in classical Hodgkin lymphoma. Exposure to brentuximab vedotin varied, and each patient had relapsed following autologous stem cell transplantation. It was by magnetic negative selection that CD4+ T cells were purified from thawed PBMCs. The protocol was immunoSEQ multiplex PCR, while the TCRdb copy is restricted to in-frame clones and leaves out a portion. The profile shows 25,000 to 30,000 clones, 70% to 80% of them singletons. Sequenced material: CD4+ T cells from blood, taken at baseline. These receptors all stem from a human donor with classical Hodgkin lymphoma.

The rearrangement links TRBV28 to TRBJ2-7, with TRBD2 matching 8 bases. After removal of 6 bases from V and 3 bases from J, the junction contained 4 bases not matched to a gene. The CDR3 spans 13 residues. The germline gives CDR1 MDHEN, CDR2 SYDVKM. The CDR3 bases are TGTGCCAGCAGCCCGGGGACTAGCTACGAGCAGTACTTC. This translates into CASSPGTSYEQYF.

CDR3 region: CASSHHRDRGFTNEKLFF. The CDR3 coding sequence is TGTGCCAGCAGCCATCATAGGGACAGGGGATTCACTAATGAAAAACTGTTTTTT. The chain couples TRBV5-8 to TRBJ1-4; 10 nucleotides match TRBD1. CDR1 is SGHTS, CDR2 YDEGEE, per germline. V was pared by 4 bases and J by 2 bases, with 11 bases of the junction left unmatched. The CDR3 is made up of 18 amino acids. The full variable domain, its missing parts supplied by reference TRBV5-8 and TRBJ1-4, is EAGVTQSPTHLIKTRGQQATLRCSPISGHTSVYWYQQALGLGLQFLLWYDEGEERNRGNFPPRFSGRQFPNYSSELNVNALELEDSALYLCASSHHRDRGFTNEKLFFGSGTQLSVL.

The rearrangement uses TRBV5-5 and TRBJ2-2; D may match TRBD1 or TRBD2 (6 bases each). This CDR3 has 18 amino acids. Trimming cost V 4 bases and J 6 bases, with 25 bases left between them. CDR1 and CDR2 (germline): SGHKS, YYEKEE (reference sequence). The CDR3: CASSQEVAGQLNAGELFF. CDR3 sequence (DNA): TGTGCCAGCAGCCAAGAAGTCGCGGGACAACTCAATGCCGGGGAGCTGTTTTTT.

This chain connects TRBV5-5 to TRBJ2-3; 9 bases map to TRBD2. The CDR3 covers 14 residues. V lost 3 bases, J lost 6 bases, and 5 bases stayed unmatched. Germline V lookup: CDR1 SGHKS, CDR2 YYEKEE (reference sequence). This CDR3 reads CASSWAGTSDTQYF. The CDR3 DNA reads TGTGCCAGCAGCTGGGCCGGGACTAGCGATACGCAGTATTTT.

As for this clone: Other DNA sequences of this sample code for an identical CDR3. The chain joins TRBV7-9 to TRBJ1-2; D might be TRBD1 (5 bases). The germline gives CDR1 SEHNR, CDR2 FQNEAQ (reference sequence). Trimming took off 1 base at V and 6 bases at J, with 15 bases between the two ends. This CDR3 spans 15 amino acids. CDR3 residues: CASSLGRLRGDGYTF. The CDR3 region has the DNA TGTGCCAGCAGCTTAGGTCGACTAAGAGGGGATGGCTACACCTTC.

This chain uses TRBV30 with TRBJ1-3, with a possible D match to TRBD1 (5 bases). Trimming left V 6 bases short and J 3 bases short, with 12 bases between. This CDR3 region has 13 residues. Germline V gene lookup returns CDR1 GTSNPN and CDR2 SVGIG (reference sequence). In nucleotides, the CDR3 is TGTGCCTGCTACGGGGACTTTGGAAACACCATATATTTT. The encoded protein is CACYGDFGNTIYF.

Of note for this clone: One junction end disagrees with the germline gene, perhaps due to a read error. The V and J genes are TRBV6-1 and TRBJ2-7; maybe TRBD2 (6 bases). The CDR3 is 14 residues long. The germline V gene has CDR1 MNHNS and CDR2 SASEGT. The CDR3 region is CASREGDSTYEQYF. The DNA of the CDR3 is TGTGCCAGCAGGGAAGGGGACTCCACCTACGAGCAGTACTTC.

The rearrangement joins TRBV30 to TRBJ1-4, with 9 bases lining up with TRBD1. V lost 3 bases and J lost 7; bases outside the gene matches: 6. Germline loops: CDR1 GTSNPN, CDR2 SVGIG (reference sequence). This CDR3 spans 14 amino acids. The CDR3 is CAWRDGTGSEKLFF. The CDR3, as DNA: TGTGCCTGGAGGGACGGGACAGGGAGTGAAAAACTGTTTTTT.

V gene TRBV7-9 combines with J gene TRBJ1-4; 10 bases align to TRBD1. V lost 2 bases to trimming and J lost 8 bases; unmatched junction nucleotides: 5. The CDR3 sequence is 15 residues long. The germline V gene has CDR1 SEHNR and CDR2 FQNEAQ (reference sequence). The CDR3 region is CASSLSDRGSEKLFF. The CDR3 DNA is TGTGCCAGCAGCTTATCGGACAGGGGGTCGGAAAAACTGTTTTTT.

V and J are TRBV19 and TRBJ2-6; maybe TRBD1 (5 bases). The CDR3 has 15 residues. V was clipped by 2 bases and J by 0 bases, with 5 bases between them. Germline V lookup: CDR1 LNHDA, CDR2 SQIVND (reference sequence). The CDR3 sequence is CASSITGSGANVLTF. The CDR3 nucleotides are TGTGCCAGTAGTATAACAGGCTCTGGGGCCAACGTCCTGACTTTC.